Presented here are 29 T cell receptor beta chains from one specimen sequenced in a study of T cells in Graves' hyperthyroidism and ophthalmopathy. Amplification of TCR beta CDR3 regions was performed using RNA transcripts as template. First-round RT-PCR targeting the TCR CDR3 was performed with the HTBI primer set. TCRdb reprocessed the multiplex PCR reads via MiXCR and lists one record per CDR3 protein. The sample yields a few hundred thousand distinct CDR3 sequences, approximately 14% seen once. The specimen sequenced was blood. These receptors were taken from a woman in her 30s with Graves' hyperthyroidism.

This clonotype was observed many times. The chain uses TRBV6-1 and TRBJ1-2; no clear D gene. There are 13 residues in the CDR3. V lost 7 bases and J 4 bases, leaving 13 bases between the germline ends. The V gene's germline CDR1 is MNHNS and CDR2 SASEGT. CDR3: CASKSTGFYGYTF. The CDR3, as DNA: TGTGCCAGCAAATCGACGGGTTTCTATGGCTACACCTTC.

This clonotype was observed a handful of times. The chain is built from TRBV3-1 and TRBJ2-1; tentative D call: TRBD2 (6 bases). The CDR3 is made up of 14 amino acids. V dropped 6 bases and J dropped 7 bases, with 16 bases sitting between them. CDR1 and CDR2 from the germline V gene are LGHDT and YNNKEL (reference sequence). Here the CDR3 reads CASSPRGAGNEQFF. CDR3 in DNA: TGTGCCAGCAGTCCACGCGGGGCGGGGAATGAGCAGTTCTTC.

This clonotype was seen a few times. This rearrangement joins TRBV12-3 or TRBV12-4 to TRBJ2-7; TRBD1 agrees at 8 bases. The J segment lost 5 bases and the V segment lost 0 bases, leaving 6 bases of the junction unmatched. The CDR3 covers 15 residues. CDR3 sequence: CASSLAAGQDHEQYF. The CDR3 nucleotides are TGTGCCAGCAGTTTAGCGGCGGGACAGGACCACGAGCAGTACTTC.

This clonotype was counted a few times. The chain carries TRBV30 and TRBJ1-2, with D hard to call. The CDR3 is made up of 13 amino acids. The germline CDR1 and CDR2 sequences are GTSNPN and SVGIG (reference sequence). The V and J ends lost 1 base and 5 bases respectively, with 11 bases between them. CDR3 amino acids: CAWSDRSLYGYTF. The CDR3 nucleotides read TGTGCCTGGAGTGATAGGAGTTTGTATGGCTACACCTTC.

This clonotype was seen only a few times. The chain combines TRBV20-1 with TRBJ1-1, with D possibly TRBD1 on 5 matching bases. Germline assignment: CDR1 DFQATT and CDR2 SNEGSKA (reference sequence). The CDR3 covers 13 residues. V was pared by 5 bases and J by 0 bases, with 10 bases between. Here the CDR3 reads CSAGGGVNTEAFF. CDR3 coding DNA: TGCAGTGCTGGGGGGGGGGTGAACACTGAAGCTTTCTTT.

Comments on this clonotype: Since a much larger clone is just one base distant, this may be a read error. V usage is TRBV28 and J usage is TRBJ1-1; 7 bases are a match to TRBD1. The CDR3 length is 13 residues. CDR1 is MDHEN and CDR2 is SYDVKM in the germline V gene. Losses at the gene ends were 8 bases for V and 7 bases for J; bases not matched to a gene: 10. The CDR3 is CASGPGGTLEAFF. The CDR3 nucleotides are TGTGCCAGCGGTCCAGGGGGTACCCTTGAAGCTTTCTTT. Looking up the rest from reference TRBV28 and TRBJ1-1 gives the full variable domain: DVKVTQSSRYLVKRTGEKVFLECVQDMDHENMFWYRQDPGLGLRLIYFSYDVKMKEKGDIPEGYSVSREKKERFSLILESASTNQTSMYLCASGPGGTLEAFFGQGTRLTVV.

In its sample, this clonotype was seen many times. The chain employs TRBV7-2 and TRBJ2-3; tentative D call: TRBD2 (6 bases). Germline V lookup: CDR1 SGHTA, CDR2 FQGNSA. The CDR3 is 15 residues long. V gave up 3 bases and J gave up 6 bases, with 16 bases separating them. For the CDR3, the DNA is TGTGCCAGCAGCTTTTTGGTCACCGGGAGCGATACGCAGTATTTT. Amino acid sequence: CASSFLVTGSDTQYF.

This clonotype showed up just a few times. The chain couples TRBV5-5 to TRBJ2-7; the D gene could be TRBD1 or TRBD2 (5 bases each). The CDR3 sequence is 15 residues long. V shed 0 bases and J shed 5 bases, with 15 bases lying between them. From germline, CDR1 is SGHKS and CDR2 YYEKEE (reference sequence). The CDR3 region has the DNA TGTGCCAGCAGCTTGGACGGGGCATCTCGGAACGAGCAGTACTTC. Residues: CASSLDGASRNEQYF.

This clonotype was seen many times. CDR3 amino acids: CASTLTGGAYEQYF. The CDR3 DNA reads as TGTGCCAGCACTTTGACAGGGGGCGCTTACGAGCAGTACTTC. The chain recombines TRBV6-1 with TRBJ2-7; 10 nucleotides line up with TRBD1. V lost 7 bases and J lost 4; bases outside the gene matches: 7. This CDR3 is built from 14 residues. Looked up from germline, CDR1 is MNHNS and CDR2 is SASEGT.

This clonotype was seen repeatedly, ten times or more. The V and J genes are TRBV30 and TRBJ2-5, with D tentatively TRBD2 (5 bases). Trimming removed 2 bases from V and 5 bases from J, with 12 bases in between. Germline V gives CDR1 GTSNPN, CDR2 SVGIG (reference sequence). The CDR3 is 13 residues long. CDR3 nucleotides: TGTGCCTGGAGTTCACTAGAAGGCGAGACCCAGTACTTC. Translation gives CAWSSLEGETQYF.

As for this clonotype: This may be a read error, as it is one base from a much larger clone. The CDR3: CSAKLPARSSYEQYF. CDR3 DNA: TGCAGTGCTAAACTGCCGGCTAGGAGCTCCTACGAGCAGTACTTC. The chain is built from TRBV20-1 and TRBJ2-7; D remains unclear. The V end was cut by 4 bases, the J end by 0 bases, with 16 bases between. CDR3 length: 15 residues. Germline CDR1 and CDR2: DFQATT and SNEGSKA (reference sequence).

Ten or more counts support this clonotype. The V call is TRBV7-9, the J call TRBJ2-1; the match to TRBD2 covers 9 bases. The CDR3 has 15 amino acids. J gave up 4 bases and V 1 base, and 2 bases lay outside the gene matches. CDR1 is SEHNR and CDR2 is FQNEAQ in the germline V gene (reference sequence). CDR3 nucleotides: TGTGCCAGCAGCTTAGATGCGGGAGGGTACAATGAGCAGTTCTTC. Translation: CASSLDAGGYNEQFF.

This clonotype showed up many times. The chain recombines TRBV29-1 with TRBJ2-1; either TRBD1 or TRBD2 may supply D (6 bases each). Trimming left V 3 bases short and J 4 bases short, with 19 bases between. Germline loops: CDR1 SQVTM, CDR2 ANQGSEA. This CDR3 is 16 amino acids long. CDR3 protein: CSVEEGPQGRYNEQFF. The CDR3 DNA reads as TGCAGCGTTGAGGAGGGACCTCAGGGGAGATACAATGAGCAGTTCTTC.

With respect to this clonotype: Just one base apart from a much larger clone, this may be a read error. This chain links TRBV7-2 with TRBJ1-6, with 7 positions matching TRBD1. The CDR3 sequence is 15 residues long. Germline CDR1 SGHTA, CDR2 FQGNSA. The chain's CDR3 is CASSSTGSYNSLLHF. CDR3 DNA: TGTGCCAGCAGCTCGACAGGGTCCTATAATTCACTCCTCCACTTT.

This sequence joins TRBV5-1 and TRBJ2-3; the D is unclear. This CDR3 spans 15 amino acids. Germline V gives CDR1 SGHRS, CDR2 YFSETQ. The V gene lost 1 base and the J gene lost 2 bases, with 11 bases spanning the gap. CDR3 sequence: CASSLLQRNTDTQYF. CDR3 sequence (DNA): TGCGCCAGCAGCTTGCTTCAGAGAAACACAGATACGCAGTATTTT. Combining the CDR3 with reference TRBV5-1 and TRBJ2-3 gives the whole variable domain KAGVTQTPRYLIKTRGQQVTLSCSPISGHRSVSWYQQTPGQGLQFLFEYFSETQRNKGNFPGRFSGRQFSNSRSEMNVSTLELGDSALYLCASSLLQRNTDTQYFGPGTRLTVL.

This clonotype was seen at least ten times. The rearrangement uses TRBV12-3 or TRBV12-4 and TRBJ2-3; D gene unclear. Trimming stripped 6 bases from V and 0 bases from J, with 13 bases between. This CDR3 has 15 residues. The CDR3 loop is CASSTTNPSTDTQYF. Here the CDR3 DNA reads TGTGCCAGCAGCACCACTAACCCGAGCACAGATACGCAGTATTTT.

This clonotype was picked up many times. The chain carries TRBV28 and TRBJ1-5, with a weak D call TRBD1 (6 bases). V lost 3 bases to trimming and J lost 11 bases, with 14 bases between them. Per germline, CDR1 MDHEN and CDR2 SYDVKM. This CDR3 has 13 amino acids. In nucleotides, the CDR3 is TGTGCCAGCAGTTTTCAGGGGCTTGAGGCCCAGCATTTT. Translated, it gives CASSFQGLEAQHF.

This chain connects TRBV20-1 to TRBJ2-5; TRBD2 matches 11 bases. Trimming at V came to 3 bases and at J to 5 bases, leaving 17 bases not matched to a gene. CDR3 length: 18 residues. Per the germline V gene, CDR1 is DFQATT and CDR2 is SNEGSKA (reference sequence). Written as DNA, the CDR3 is TGCAGTGCTAGTTACGGGCGCACACTAGCGGGAGTCGGGGAGACCCAGTACTTC. This sequence encodes CSASYGRTLAGVGETQYF.

This clonotype was seen at least ten times. The genes are TRBV20-1 and TRBJ2-1; D call uncertain. The CDR3 covers 15 residues. V lost 2 bases, J lost 0 bases, and 11 bases lay in between. CDR1 is DFQATT and CDR2 is SNEGSKA in the germline V gene (reference sequence). Written as DNA, the CDR3 is TGCAGTGCTAGAAAAGACACGGGCTCCTACAATGAGCAGTTCTTC. Its translation is CSARKDTGSYNEQFF.

This clonotype was picked up a small number of times. The chain links TRBV6-2 or TRBV6-3 to TRBJ2-7; the match to TRBD2 covers 8 bases. CDR1 is MNHEY and CDR2 is SVGEGT in the germline V gene. The length of the CDR3 is 18 residues. The junction had 17 bases not matched to a gene; V was cut back by 5 bases and J by 2 bases. The CDR3: CASSPLGGSGTTPYEQYF. In DNA, the CDR3 is TGTGCCAGCAGTCCTTTAGGGGGTAGCGGGACAACCCCCTACGAGCAGTACTTC.

This clonotype was observed at least ten times. The chain uses TRBV27 and TRBJ1-1; D remains ambiguous. The length of the CDR3 is 13 residues. V gave up 0 bases and J gave up 7 bases, with 9 bases separating them. The germline CDR1 and CDR2 sequences are MNHEY and SMNVEV (reference sequence). CDR3 bases: TGTGCCAGCAGTTTATCGGTGTCAGGTGAAGCTTTCTTT. It yields the protein CASSLSVSGEAFF.

V usage is TRBV7-9 and J usage is TRBJ2-2; D might be TRBD2 (5 bases). The ends were cut back, 1 base at V and 6 bases at J, with 12 bases in the middle. CDR3 length equals 15 residues. Germline CDR1 SEHNR, CDR2 FQNEAQ (reference sequence). Here the CDR3 reads CASSLGHPEAGELFF. The CDR3 DNA reads TGTGCCAGCAGCTTAGGCCACCCGGAGGCCGGGGAGCTGTTTTTT. The whole variable domain, remainder taken from reference TRBV7-9 and TRBJ2-2, is DTGVSQNPRHKITKRGQNVTFRCDPISEHNRLYWYRQTLGQGPEFLTYFQNEAQLEKSRLLSDRFSAERPKGSFSTLEIQRTEQGDSAMYLCASSLGHPEAGELFFGEGSRLTVL.

V gene TRBV19 combines with J gene TRBJ2-1, with 7 bases lining up with TRBD2. The J segment lost 9 bases and the V segment lost 5 bases, leaving 4 bases of the junction unmatched. Per germline, CDR1 LNHDA and CDR2 SQIVND (reference sequence). This CDR3 comprises 12 residues. CDR3 sequence: CASSGGEGEQFF. CDR3 in DNA: TGTGCCAGTAGTGGGGGGGAGGGTGAGCAGTTCTTC.

At least ten counts were recorded for this clonotype. V usage is TRBV6-1 and J usage is TRBJ2-7, with 13 bases aligning to TRBD2. V was pared by 7 bases and J by 1 base, with 4 bases of the junction left unmatched. CDR1 and CDR2 from the germline V gene are MNHNS and SASEGT. The CDR3 totals 15 residues. The CDR3 nucleotides read TGTGCCAGCACGGGGACTAGCGGGAATTCCTACGAGCAGTACTTC. This encodes CASTGTSGNSYEQYF.

This clonotype was detected a few times. The gene calls are TRBV30 and TRBJ2-1, with 8 bases lining up with TRBD2. Unmatched junction bases numbered 10, after V lost 5 bases and J lost 1 base. CDR1 GTSNPN and CDR2 SVGIG come from the germline V gene (reference sequence). The CDR3 contains 16 residues. The CDR3 nucleotides read TGTGCCTGGGCCCCCTTTGCGGGAGGTTCCTACAATGAGCAGTTCTTC. The encoded protein is CAWAPFAGGSYNEQFF.

This clonotype has at least ten counts. V is TRBV6-1 and J is TRBJ1-4, with a tentative D call TRBD1 (6 bases). The CDR3 runs to 13 residues. Per germline, CDR1 MNHNS and CDR2 SASEGT. Trimming pared 6 bases from V and 5 bases from J, leaving 10 bases between. In DNA, the CDR3 is TGTGCCAGCAGCAGGACAGAAAATGAAAAACTGTTTTTT. This translates into CASSRTENEKLFF.

There are many counts of this clonotype. The rearrangement joins TRBV27 to TRBJ2-7, with a weak D call TRBD1 (6 bases). CDR3 length: 14 amino acids. Germline assignment: CDR1 MNHEY and CDR2 SMNVEV (reference sequence). V lost 6 bases to trimming and J lost 1 base, with 13 bases between them. CDR3 coding DNA: TGTGCCAGCAGCTTCAGGGGACCTTCCTACGAGCAGTACTTC. Amino acids: CASSFRGPSYEQYF.

The chain couples TRBV19 to TRBJ2-1, with TRBD2 matching over 10 bases. The CDR3 is 15 residues long. Germline CDR1 LNHDA, CDR2 SQIVND (reference sequence). The ends lost 2 bases at V and 12 bases at J; junction bases unmatched: 10. For the CDR3, the DNA is TGTGCCAGTAGTATAACTAGCGGGAAATCGCTAGGGCAGTTCTTC. It specifies CASSITSGKSLGQFF.

This chain uses TRBV6-1 with TRBJ1-1; D not resolved. Between the trimmed V and J ends, which lost 1 base and 6 bases, there was a span of 3 bases. Germline-derived CDR1 and CDR2 are MNHNS and SASEGT. The CDR3 totals 11 residues. The CDR3 region has the DNA TGTGCCAGCAGTGAAGGGGCTGAAGCTTTCTTT. It yields the protein CASSEGAEAFF.